A selection of T cell receptor beta chains follows, all from one sample in a study of shared T cell receptors in the human thymus. Measured with immunoSEQ multiplex PCR; TCRdb has only the in-frame clones, and not every one. The table records some 760,000 clones, 75% to 90% of them present only once. This sample was also put to use in a study of human thymus T cells.

The sample consisted of thymocytes. The receptor set was obtained from a girl under two years old with a congenital heart defect. Both conserved end residues are part of each CDR3. A D gene is named only where the DNA matches it firmly. Not every row has a clone size; where given, it reads once, few, many or a size class.

TRBV6-5	TRBJ1-2	.	.	CASSYDLELVDGYTF	TGTGCCAGCAGTTACGATCTGGAGTTGGTGGATGGCTACACCTTC
TRBV5-1	TRBJ1-2	once	TRBD1	CASSWIPRSGQGLDYGYTF	TGCGCCAGCAGCTGGATACCTCGGTCGGGACAGGGACTGGACTATGGCTACACCTTC
TRBV18	TRBJ2-7	.	TRBD1	CASSIRDRLDEQYF	TGTGCCAGCTCCATCCGGGACAGGCTTGACGAGCAGTACTTC
TRBV4-3	TRBJ1-1	.	.	CASSRTVSTNTEAFF	TGCGCCAGCAGTAGGACAGTTTCCACGAACACTGAAGCTTTCTTT
TRBV7-2	TRBJ1-2	.	TRBD1	CASSSNRGYHYGYTF	TGTGCCAGCAGCTCCAACAGGGGATACCACTATGGCTACACCTTC
TRBV7-2	TRBJ1-1	.	TRBD1	CASSIRNVDRAQAFF	TGTGCCAGCAGCATAAGGAACGTTGACAGGGCCCAAGCTTTCTTT
TRBV18	TRBJ1-5	.	.	CASSLQTGELSNQPQHF	TGTGCCAGCTCACTACAGACAGGCGAACTAAGCAATCAGCCCCAGCATTTT
TRBV5-8	TRBJ1-6	.	.	CASSLEVSPLHF	TGTGCCAGCAGCCTTGAGGTCTCACCCCTCCACTTT
TRBV6-5	TRBJ2-1	once	TRBD1	CASSLRRQGFGYEQFF	TGTGCCAGCAGTTTGCGTCGACAGGGCTTCGGGTATGAGCAGTTCTTC
TRBV2	TRBJ1-5	.	.	CASRGIRQGGVDQPQHF	TGTGCCAGCAGAGGAATTAGACAAGGGGGAGTGGATCAGCCCCAGCATTTT